Below, 14 T cell receptor beta chains from the same sample are listed, as sequenced in a study of monozygotic twins with inflammatory bowel disease. From its re-call of the 5' RACE reads, TCRdb lists each CDR3 protein once, without DNA. This repertoire comprises about 210,000 distinct CDR3 sequences; its ten largest clones make up around 1.5%. Sequenced sample: blood. The receptors stem from a human donor with ulcerative colitis or Crohn's disease, or a healthy co-twin of an affected twin (not recorded which).

The chain uses TRBV3-1 and TRBJ2-5. This CDR3 is 14 amino acids long. Germline V lookup: CDR1 LGHDT, CDR2 YNNKEL (reference sequence). Here the CDR3 reads CASSQMDGQETQYF.

This chain links TRBV20-1 with TRBJ2-1; the TRBD1 assignment by TCRdb is unverifiable without DNA. The CDR3 covers 13 residues. CDR1 is DFQATT and CDR2 is SNEGSKA in the germline V gene (reference sequence). The CDR3 reads CSARGQFYNEQFF.

The rearrangement links TRBV20-1 to TRBJ2-2; no DNA is available, so the TRBD1 call from TCRdb remains unchecked. Germline V CDR1 and CDR2: DFQATT, SNEGSKA (reference sequence). The CDR3 length is 16 residues. The CDR3 here is CSAPQSRTRNTGELFF.

The rearrangement links TRBV12-3 or TRBV12-4 to TRBJ1-4. The CDR3 runs to 13 residues. The CDR3: CASSFNSYEKLFF.

The V gene is TRBV5-1, the J gene TRBJ1-2; absent DNA, TCRdb's TRBD1 call cannot be checked. The CDR3 spans 15 residues. The germline gives CDR1 SGHRS, CDR2 YFSETQ. The CDR3 sequence is CASSLDLGGYYGYTF.

The V and J genes are TRBV29-1 and TRBJ1-2; the D call from TCRdb, TRBD1, cannot be confirmed without DNA. CDR3 length equals 13 residues. Germline CDR1 SQVTM, CDR2 ANQGSEA. The CDR3 sequence: CSVEAGSAMGYTF.

This rearrangement joins TRBV6-2 or TRBV6-3 to TRBJ1-2; TCRdb names TRBD1, which stays unverified in the absence of DNA. Per germline, CDR1 MNHEY and CDR2 SVGEGT. The CDR3 runs 15 residues. CDR3 sequence reads: CASSIIEQGPYGYTF.

V gene TRBV6-5 combines with J gene TRBJ1-2. Germline loops: CDR1 MNHEY, CDR2 SVGAGI. CDR3 length: 14 residues. The CDR3 is CASSYGPRDYGYTF.

The gene calls are TRBV29-1 and TRBJ1-4; the TCRdb call, TRBD1, lacks DNA for checking. The germline CDR1 and CDR2 sequences are SQVTM and ANQGSEA. The CDR3 totals 15 residues. CDR3 region: CSVGTGPIYGEKLFF.

The chain employs TRBV29-1 and TRBJ2-6; the D gene TCRdb calls, TRBD1, cannot be checked with no DNA. Germline lookup yields CDR1 SQVTM and CDR2 ANQGSEA. The CDR3 totals 17 residues. The CDR3 loop reads CSATGTGGLTGANVLTF. Using reference TRBV29-1 and TRBJ2-6 for the parts outside the CDR3, the full variable domain is SAVISQKPSRDICQRGTSLTIQCQVDSQVTMMFWYRQQPGQSLTLIATANQGSEATYESGFVIDKFPISRPNLTFSTLTVSNMSPEDSSIYLCSATGTGGLTGANVLTFGAGSRLTVL.

This rearrangement joins TRBV7-8 to TRBJ1-1. In germline, CDR1 is SGHVS, CDR2 FQNEAQ. The CDR3 spans 14 residues. The CDR3 loop is CASSLGQVDTEAFF.

The chain uses TRBV12-3 or TRBV12-4 and TRBJ1-1. The CDR3 extends over 12 amino acids. The CDR3 here is CASSLALRSEFF.

V and J are TRBV5-5 and TRBJ2-3; TCRdb indicates TRBD1, and absent DNA this call remains unverified. This CDR3 has 15 amino acids. Germline-derived CDR1 and CDR2 are SGHKS and YYEKEE (reference sequence). The CDR3 region is CASSLASRGGDTQYF.

This chain joins TRBV7-6 and TRBJ1-1. This CDR3 has 14 amino acids. Looked up from germline, CDR1 is SGHVS and CDR2 is FNYEAQ. CDR3: CASSLVGRNTEAFF.